The sequence of this T cell receptor beta chain was determined in a study of CD8 T cells in ankylosing spondylitis. This clonotype was seen many times. Using its own MiXCR run on the 5' RACE reads, TCRdb lists one record per CDR3 protein. The repertoire holds a few hundred thousand distinct CDR3 sequences, with about 10% as singletons. This CDR3 has 14 residues. With 7 bases clipped from V and 4 bases from J, the junction kept 11 bases outside the gene matches. The germline V gene encodes CDR1 DFQATT and CDR2 SNEGSKA (reference sequence). The receptor's source is a male donor with ankylosing spondylitis or in good health (not recorded which). The chain employs TRBV20-1 and TRBJ2-5, with 8 bases fitting TRBD2. The sequencing sample was made of blood, either unsorted or a sorted T cell fraction (not recorded which). In nucleotides, the CDR3 is TGCAGTGTCGGAGCGGGGGCCGAGGGAGAGACCCAGTACTTC. Translating gives CSVGAGAEGETQYF.